This passage covers 17 T cell receptor beta chains from one sample sequenced in a study of tumor-infiltrating lymphocytes in primary liver carcinoma. Researchers generated TCR beta cDNA from about 500 ng of total RNA, relying on a constant-region primer. The TCR beta library was amplified through three nested multiplex PCR rounds in a modified ARM-PCR procedure. Forward primers for TRBV1-TRBV30 and a C-beta reverse primer served the first two PCR rounds, at around 9 cycles each. Each CDR3 protein gets one entry after TCRdb re-called the multiplex PCR reads with MiXCR. The sample carries under 200,000 distinct CDR3 sequences, roughly two thirds recorded once. Germline DNA was also extracted, while the blood RNA originated from unsorted whole blood. The sample comprised peripheral blood. The receptors stem from an older woman with primary liver carcinoma and hepatitis B virus infection.

With respect to this clonotype: Sequence at one end of the junction differs from germline and may be a read error. J is TRBJ2-6 and V is TRBV12-3 or TRBV12-4; possibly TRBD1 for D (6 bases). The CDR3 loop spans 15 amino acids. The DNA of the CDR3 is TGTACCAGCACCAGTACAGGGTCAGGGGCCAACGTCCTGACTTTC. Its protein product is CTSTSTGSGANVLTF.

About this clonotype: Because the CDR3 is missing its conserved closing phenylalanine or tryptophan, this is likely a read error. The chain employs TRBV11-2 and TRBJ1-2; 7 bases are a match to TRBD1. CDR1 is SGHAT and CDR2 is FQNNGV in the germline V gene. This CDR3 is built from 14 residues. The CDR3 region has the DNA TGTACCAGCAGCGGGGACAGTGTCATCTATGGCTACACCTTA. It specifies CTSSGDSVIYGYTL.

As concerns this clonotype: The junction departs from germline at one end; a sequencing error may be responsible. The gene calls are TRBV5-4 and TRBJ2-2, with D possibly being TRBD1 (6 bases). Germline V gene data show CDR1 as SGHNT and CDR2 as YYREEE (reference sequence). The CDR3 covers 15 residues. Here the CDR3 DNA reads TGTGCCACCAGCCAAACAGGGTTCGGCACCGGGGAGCTGTTTTTT. As protein: CATSQTGFGTGELFF.

With regard to this clonotype: This may be a read error, as it is one base from a much larger clone. The chain employs TRBV13 and TRBJ2-7, with 14 bases that match TRBD2. The CDR3 length is 16 residues. Losses at the gene ends were 4 bases for V and 9 bases for J; bases not matched to a gene: 11. Looked up from germline, CDR1 is PRHDT and CDR2 is FYEKMQ (reference sequence). The CDR3 is CASSSGTSGGRPGQYF. CDR3 sequence (DNA): TGTGCCAGCAGCTCAGGGACTAGCGGGGGACGCCCGGGGCAGTACTTC.

Comment on this clonotype: Being one base from a much bigger clone, this may be a read error. In DNA form, the CDR3 reads TGCGCCAGCAGCCCGATTTTCCGCCCTAGCGGGGACTCCTACAATGTGCAGTTCTTC. Protein: CASSPIFRPSGDSYNVQFF. This chain joins TRBV4-1 and TRBJ2-1, with TRBD2 matching over 9 bases. CDR1 MGHRA and CDR2 YSYEKL come from the germline V gene. This CDR3 region has 19 residues.

Remarks on this clonotype: Just one base apart from a much larger clone, this may be a read error. The chain uses TRBV10-2 and TRBJ1-1; D unresolved. This CDR3 is built from 13 residues. Germline CDR1 WSHSY, CDR2 SAAADI. CDR3 in amino acids: CACSGVLGGEAFF. The CDR3 DNA reads as TGCGCCTGCAGTGGGGTCTTGGGCGGTGAAGCTTTCTTT.

This clonotype was counted a single time. The CDR3 DNA sequence: TGCACTGTAGCCGGGACTAGCGGGAGAGGTTCCTACAATGAGCAGTTCTTC. It is translated as CTVAGTSGRGSYNEQFF. The rearrangement links TRBV29-1 to TRBJ2-1; TRBD2 matches at 14 bases. The CDR3 sequence is 17 residues long. The germline V gene encodes CDR1 SQVTM and CDR2 ANQGSEA.

This clonotype has a handful of counts. The rearrangement links TRBV5-6 to TRBJ2-3; D perhaps matches TRBD1 (5 bases). The length of the CDR3 is 13 residues. Trimming removed 5 bases at V and 3 bases at J, with 10 bases between. CDR1 is SGHDT, CDR2 YYEEEE, per germline. CDR3: CASRGHGTDTQYF. DNA for the CDR3: TGTGCCAGCAGGGGGCACGGTACAGATACGCAGTATTTT. Together with reference TRBV5-6 and TRBJ2-3, the CDR3 gives the full variable domain: DAGVTQSPTHLIKTRGQQVTLRCSPKSGHDTVSWYQQALGQGPQFIFQYYEEEERQRGNFPDRFSGHQFPNYSSELNVNALLLGDSALYLCASRGHGTDTQYFGPGTRLTVL.

The J gene is TRBJ2-7, the V gene TRBV6-6; D is perhaps TRBD1 or TRBD2 (5 bases each). Trimming cost V 5 bases and J 3 bases, with 11 bases left between them. The germline gives CDR1 MNHNY, CDR2 SVGAGI (reference sequence). This CDR3 contains 13 residues. The CDR3 nucleotides read TGTGCCAGCAGTAGGGGACCAGGCTACGAGCAGTACTTC. Residues: CASSRGPGYEQYF.

This clonotype came up a few times. This sequence joins TRBV5-5 and TRBJ2-7, with no clear D. Trimming removed 4 bases from V and 2 bases from J, with 19 bases in between. The CDR3 runs 16 residues. Per the germline V gene, CDR1 is SGHKS and CDR2 is YYEKEE (reference sequence). The CDR3 DNA is TGTGCCAGCAGCCCCCACCCTCCGGGCAGAGCCTACGAGCAGTACTTC. Translated: CASSPHPPGRAYEQYF.

V usage is TRBV5-1 and J usage is TRBJ2-7; D is unresolved. Germline-derived CDR1 and CDR2 are SGHRS and YFSETQ. Trimming cost V 0 bases and J 2 bases, with 18 bases left between them. This CDR3 is built from 17 residues. The CDR3 region is CASSLVISQAAPYEQYF. CDR3 bases: TGCGCCAGCAGCTTGGTTATATCGCAAGCCGCGCCCTACGAGCAGTACTTC.

This clonotype was counted ten times or more. The chain couples TRBV29-1 to TRBJ2-7; tentative D call: TRBD1 (5 bases). Germline CDR1 and CDR2: SQVTM and ANQGSEA. The V end lost 4 bases, the J end lost 2 bases, and 9 bases lay between the germline ends. This CDR3 has 12 residues. CDR3 bases: TGCAGCGTTGGGTCCAGGGCCTACGAGCAGTACTTC. It encodes CSVGSRAYEQYF.

This chain links TRBV28 with TRBJ1-2; 7 positions match TRBD1. The CDR3 has 12 residues. Germline V gene data show CDR1 as MDHEN and CDR2 as SYDVKM. The V and J ends lost 8 bases and 7 bases, in that order; junction bases with no gene match: 7. The CDR3 DNA sequence: TGTGCCAGCCATACTCACAGGGGTGGCTACACCTTC. Protein: CASHTHRGGYTF.

On this clonotype itself: Because the CDR3 is missing its conserved closing phenylalanine or tryptophan, this is likely a read error. This chain joins TRBV10-3 and TRBJ2-3; D ambiguous. Germline CDR1 reads ENHRY; CDR2 reads SYGVKD. The CDR3 has 16 amino acids. As DNA, the CDR3 is TGTGCCATTAGTGAGTCGGCTTGGCGGAGCACAGATACGCAGTATCTT. It is translated as CAISESAWRSTDTQYL.

This clonotype occurred many times. The rearrangement uses TRBV6-1 and TRBJ1-6; D is undetermined. From germline, CDR1 is MNHNS and CDR2 SASEGT. The V end lost 7 bases, the J end lost 7 bases, and 11 bases lay between the germline ends. There are 13 residues in the CDR3. The CDR3 loop is CASKFTVNSPLHF. For the CDR3, the DNA is TGTGCCAGCAAGTTTACAGTAAATTCACCCCTCCACTTT.

There are many counts of this clonotype. This chain joins TRBV4-2 and TRBJ2-1; tentative D call: TRBD1 (6 bases). The V end was cut by 0 bases, the J end by 4 bases, with 13 bases between. Germline V CDR1 and CDR2: LGHNA, YNFKEQ. This CDR3 comprises 16 residues. The CDR3 DNA reads TGTGCCAGCAGCCAAGATCTGGCTAGGGGGTACAATGAGCAGTTCTTC. It is translated as CASSQDLARGYNEQFF.

The V gene is TRBV5-4, the J gene TRBJ2-7; 9 bases map to TRBD1. V lost 4 bases and J lost 3; bases outside the gene matches: 11. The CDR3 extends over 16 amino acids. The germline V gene has CDR1 SGHNT and CDR2 YYREEE (reference sequence). CDR3 sequence: CASSPAFGTGSYEQYF. The CDR3 DNA reads as TGTGCCAGCAGCCCGGCGTTCGGGACAGGGAGCTACGAGCAGTACTTC.